The rows below give T cell receptor beta chains drawn from one sample of a study of control samples from healthy donors and cancer patients. Clones were sequenced by immunoSEQ multiplex PCR, and TCRdb holds only the in-frame ones, with some missing. The data contain some 200,000 clones, over 90% of them singletons. The sequenced sample was blood. The receptors come from a man aged 45-60 years in good health. The conserved cysteine and the conserved F or W are not part of the CDR3 here. The order of the fields is J gene, V gene, CDR3 protein.

TRBJ1-1 | TRBV14 | ASSQYGSGRAF
TRBJ2-2 | TRBV3-1/TRBV3-2 | ASRLGRSLLSAGELF
TRBJ2-5 | TRBV5-4 | ASNLPQETQY
TRBJ2-1 | TRBV7-2 | ASSPDTSGVSEQF
TRBJ1-1 | TRBV28 | ASTPGQLSAEAF
TRBJ1-6 | TRBV27 | ASSLSGGRGVGNSPLH
TRBJ2-2 | TRBV12-5 | ASGLVSTGELF
TRBJ1-1 | TRBV29-1 | SVQIGEAF
TRBJ2-7 | TRBV21-1 | ATSEPRISRISNFSLYEQY
TRBJ1-1 | TRBV5-1 | ASSFHSRDPTRMNTEAF
TRBJ1-2 | TRBV6-1 | ASSEASTATNYGYT
TRBJ1-1 | TRBV5-1 | ASGQGGNTEAF
TRBJ2-5 | TRBV10-3 | ATGTGPEETQY
TRBJ2-7 | TRBV27 | ASSLTPDRAIDEQY
TRBJ2-7 | TRBV29-1 | SVSGTGNEQY
TRBJ1-6 | TRBV7-3 | ASSLTGTGGESPLH
TRBJ2-1 | TRBV14 | ASSQGLARYNEQF
TRBJ1-6 | TRBV30 | AWVSSYNSPLH
TRBJ2-4 | TRBV4-3 | ASSQEQGGNIQY
TRBJ2-1 | TRBV5-4 | ASSLAGSSYNEQF
TRBJ1-2 | TRBV18 | ASSPEMVGDRAYGYT
TRBJ1-2 | TRBV6-5 | ASSSTGTANYGYT
TRBJ1-5 | TRBV2 | ASSEWAQPQH
TRBJ1-2 | TRBV28 | ASSLGQRSNYGYT
TRBJ1-1 | TRBV30 | AWSVRRRQGSTEAF
TRBJ2-7 | TRBV7-9 | ASRGPGDEQY
TRBJ2-7 | TRBV6-6 | ASSTPGPGSYEQY